The entry below gives a single T cell receptor beta chain sequence along with its context. Its antigen remains unknown. This entry is derived from a study of OX40 agonist ivuxolimab in advanced cancers. Findings and caveats of the study: Near-lowest levels of clonal expansion characterized partial responders at 0.1-3.0 mg/kg. Antigen specificity of clonally expanded peripheral T cells was not established.

V lost 7 bases and J lost 3, with 19 bases in between. This CDR3 region has 15 residues. The germline V gene encodes CDR1 SGDLS and CDR2 YYNGEE. Sequencing used immunoSEQ multiplex PCR; TCRdb keeps in-frame clones, though not all of them. Among under 90,000 clones listed, about 88% were seen once. The TCR sequence derives from an adult with an advanced solid tumor such as melanoma, head and neck, liver or kidney cancer. The source material was CD4+ or CD8+ T cells sorted from blood, sampled in a trial of the OX40 agonist ivuxolimab. The chain uses TRBV9 and TRBJ1-1; a possible D gene is TRBD1 (5 bases). The chain's CDR3 is CASDRGGSVDTEAFF. Written as DNA, the CDR3 is TGTGCCAGCGACCGGGGGGGATCAGTTGACACTGAAGCTTTCTTT.